This T cell receptor beta chain was observed in a study of control samples from healthy donors and cancer patients. Generated by immunoSEQ multiplex PCR, the TCRdb table keeps only in-frame clones and is missing some. The sample has more than 85,000 clones, around four fifths seen once. CDR1 SGHRS and CDR2 YFSETQ come from the germline V gene. This CDR3 contains 14 residues. Trimming removed 0 bases from V and 5 bases from J, with 9 bases in between. The chain combines TRBV5-1 with TRBJ2-1; D may be TRBD1 (5 bases). Material: blood. The sequence came from a woman in her forties or fifties in good health. In DNA form, the CDR3 reads TGCGCCAGCAGCTTGGCAGGGAATCACAATGAGCAGTTCTTC. It translates to CASSLAGNHNEQFF.